What follows are 16 T cell receptor beta chains derived from one specimen sequenced in a study of CXCR3-negative and CXCR3-positive naive CD8 T cells. The TRB cDNA libraries were prepared by 5' RACE with UMI labels. TCRdb derives one entry per CDR3 protein from the 5' RACE reads, leaving out DNA. The sample has approximately 83,000 distinct CDR3 sequences, and its top ten clones hold roughly 1.8%. The sample was naive CXCR3- CD8+ T cells from blood. As to subset: CD45RO-CCR7+CD27+CD95- naive CD8+ T cells lacking CXCR3 (TNR3-). These receptors came from a human donor in good health. Some clones in this sample may be carry-over from other donors' samples.

The CDR3 is CSVSLGDGKNIQYF. The chain has TRBV29-1 and TRBJ2-4; as DNA is missing, the TRBD2 call by TCRdb cannot be tested. Germline V gene lookup returns CDR1 SQVTM and CDR2 ANQGSEA. The CDR3 contains 14 residues.

V gene TRBV6-5 combines with J gene TRBJ2-2; TCRdb gives TRBD1 as the D gene, but with no DNA this cannot be confirmed. The CDR3 totals 17 residues. Germline V gives CDR1 MNHEY, CDR2 SVGAGI. Here the CDR3 reads CASSYSIRSPGQGELFF.

The chain employs TRBV3-1 and TRBJ2-3; TCRdb's D call, TRBD2, is unchecked because there is no DNA. The CDR3 length is 16 residues. The germline gives CDR1 LGHDT, CDR2 YNNKEL (reference sequence). The CDR3 sequence is CASSRAGTTESDTQYF.

This CDR3 reads CSVVLAGGPGTGELFF. The rearrangement links TRBV29-1 to TRBJ2-2; TCRdb proposes TRBD2, but this gene call is untestable without DNA. The CDR3 covers 16 residues. Germline V gene lookup returns CDR1 SQVTM and CDR2 ANQGSEA.

The chain uses TRBV24-1 and TRBJ2-2; no DNA is available, so the TRBD1 call from TCRdb remains unchecked. Germline CDR1 and CDR2: KGHDR and SFDVKD. This CDR3 comprises 16 residues. The CDR3 sequence: CATSDRQGTNTGELFF.

This chain connects TRBV14 to TRBJ2-5. The CDR3 has 14 amino acids. CDR1 and CDR2 (germline): SGHDN, FVKESK. The CDR3 protein is CASSQDLGRETQYF.

The V call is TRBV4-1, the J call TRBJ1-1. There are 12 residues in the CDR3. The germline CDR1 and CDR2 sequences are MGHRA and YSYEKL. The CDR3 here is CASSQLGIEAFF.

The V call is TRBV25-1, the J call TRBJ2-1; TCRdb indicates TRBD1, and absent DNA this call remains unverified. The germline CDR1 and CDR2 sequences are MGHDK and SYGVNS. This CDR3 contains 16 residues. CDR3 sequence reads: CASSGAREGDYNEQFF. Full variable domain (remainder filled in from reference TRBV25-1 and TRBJ2-1): EADIYQTPRYLVIGTGKKITLECSQTMGHDKMYWYQQDPGMELHLIHYSYGVNSTEKGDLSSESTVSRIRTEHFPLTLESARPSHTSQYLCASSGAREGDYNEQFFGPGTRLTVL.

This chain uses TRBV12-3 or TRBV12-4 with TRBJ2-7; TCRdb's D call, TRBD1, is unchecked because there is no DNA. The CDR3 length is 14 residues. The CDR3 is CASSQSTGTYEQYF.

This chain links TRBV20-1 with TRBJ2-7; TCRdb reports TRBD2, a call that lacks DNA to check it against. This CDR3 comprises 14 residues. CDR1 and CDR2 from the germline V gene are DFQATT and SNEGSKA (reference sequence). The CDR3 spells CSATSSGSPYEQYF.

V usage is TRBV20-1 and J usage is TRBJ2-5; the TCRdb D gene call, TRBD2, has no DNA to confirm it. Germline-derived CDR1 and CDR2 are DFQATT and SNEGSKA (reference sequence). The CDR3 spans 11 residues. CDR3: CSANRLADQYF.

V and J are TRBV29-1 and TRBJ2-2. The CDR3 consists of 12 residues. CDR1 and CDR2 (germline): SQVTM, ANQGSEA. CDR3 loop: CSAAAGTGDLFF.

The chain links TRBV27 to TRBJ2-1; TCRdb lists TRBD2, though no DNA is available to test this call. Germline CDR1 and CDR2: MNHEY and SMNVEV (reference sequence). The CDR3 spans 12 residues. The CDR3 sequence is CASRAKGPEQFF.

The chain has TRBV6-6 and TRBJ2-5; TCRdb's D gene call, TRBD2, goes unchecked for lack of DNA. This CDR3 has 13 residues. Germline assignment: CDR1 MNHNY and CDR2 SVGAGI (reference sequence). This CDR3 is CASEGGRQETQYF.

V usage is TRBV12-3 or TRBV12-4 and J usage is TRBJ1-2; as DNA is missing, the TRBD1 call by TCRdb cannot be tested. The CDR3 loop spans 15 amino acids. This chain's CDR3 is CASSLQGYNRYGYTF.

The CDR3 protein is CASSIDDPGGTTITGELFF. The chain employs TRBV19 and TRBJ2-2; TCRdb calls TRBD2, which cannot be checked without DNA. There are 19 residues in the CDR3. Per germline, CDR1 LNHDA and CDR2 SQIVND (reference sequence).